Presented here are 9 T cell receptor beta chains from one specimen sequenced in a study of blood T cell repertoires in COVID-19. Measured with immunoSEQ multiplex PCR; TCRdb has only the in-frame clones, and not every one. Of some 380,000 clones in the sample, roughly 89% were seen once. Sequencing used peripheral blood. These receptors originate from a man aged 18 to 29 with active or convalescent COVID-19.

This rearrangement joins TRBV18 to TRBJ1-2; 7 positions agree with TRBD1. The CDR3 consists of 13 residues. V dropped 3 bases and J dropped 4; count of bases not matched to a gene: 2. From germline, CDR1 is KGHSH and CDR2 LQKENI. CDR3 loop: CASSPRDSYGYTF. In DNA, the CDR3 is TGTGCCAGCTCACCCCGGGACAGCTATGGCTACACCTTC.

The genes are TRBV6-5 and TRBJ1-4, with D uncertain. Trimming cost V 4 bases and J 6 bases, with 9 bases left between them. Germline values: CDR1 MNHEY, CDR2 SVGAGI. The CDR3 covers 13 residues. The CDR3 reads CASSWLAHEKLFF. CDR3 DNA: TGTGCCAGCAGTTGGCTAGCGCATGAAAAACTGTTTTTT.

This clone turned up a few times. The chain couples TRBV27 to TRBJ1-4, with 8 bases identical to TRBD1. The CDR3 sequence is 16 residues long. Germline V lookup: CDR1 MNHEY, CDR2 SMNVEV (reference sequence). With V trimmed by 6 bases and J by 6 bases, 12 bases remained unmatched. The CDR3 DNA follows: TGTGCCAGCAGGGAACCTAGGACAGGGAGTTATGAAAAACTGTTTTTT. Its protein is CASREPRTGSYEKLFF.

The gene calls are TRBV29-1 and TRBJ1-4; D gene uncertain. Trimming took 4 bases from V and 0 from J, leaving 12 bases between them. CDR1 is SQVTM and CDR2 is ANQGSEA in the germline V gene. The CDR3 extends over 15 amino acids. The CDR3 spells CSVVAPAATNEKLFF. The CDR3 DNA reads TGCAGCGTTGTAGCCCCAGCAGCAACTAATGAAAAACTGTTTTTT. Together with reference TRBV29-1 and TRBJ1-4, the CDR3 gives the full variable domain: SAVISQKPSRDICQRGTSLTIQCQVDSQVTMMFWYRQQPGQSLTLIATANQGSEATYESGFVIDKFPISRPNLTFSTLTVSNMSPEDSSIYLCSVVAPAATNEKLFFGSGTQLSVL.

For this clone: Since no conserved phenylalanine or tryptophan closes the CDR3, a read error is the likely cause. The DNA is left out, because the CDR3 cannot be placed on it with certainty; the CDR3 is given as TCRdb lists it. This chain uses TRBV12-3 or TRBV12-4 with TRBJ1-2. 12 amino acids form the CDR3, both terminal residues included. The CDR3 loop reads CASSYRYQGTNI.

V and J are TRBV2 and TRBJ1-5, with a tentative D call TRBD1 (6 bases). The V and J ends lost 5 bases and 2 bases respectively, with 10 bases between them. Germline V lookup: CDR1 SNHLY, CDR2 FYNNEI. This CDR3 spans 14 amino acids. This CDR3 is CASSTGIGNQPQHF. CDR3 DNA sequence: TGTGCCAGCAGTACAGGGATAGGCAATCAGCCCCAGCATTTT.

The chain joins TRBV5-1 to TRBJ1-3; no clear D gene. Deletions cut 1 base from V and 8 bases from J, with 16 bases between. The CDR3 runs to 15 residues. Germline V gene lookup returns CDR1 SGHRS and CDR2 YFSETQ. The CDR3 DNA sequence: TGCGCCAGCAGCTTGCAAGCAGGATCGATAGACACCATATATTTT. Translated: CASSLQAGSIDTIYF.

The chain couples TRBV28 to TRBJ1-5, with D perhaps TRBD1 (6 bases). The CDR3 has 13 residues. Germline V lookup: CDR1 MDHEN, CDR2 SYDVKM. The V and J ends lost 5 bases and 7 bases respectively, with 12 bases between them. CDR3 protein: CASSRQVQQPQHF. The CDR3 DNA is TGTGCCAGCAGTCGACAGGTTCAGCAGCCCCAGCATTTT.

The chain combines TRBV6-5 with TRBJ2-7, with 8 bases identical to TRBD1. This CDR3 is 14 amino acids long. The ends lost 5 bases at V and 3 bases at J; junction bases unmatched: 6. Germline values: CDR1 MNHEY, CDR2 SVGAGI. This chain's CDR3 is CASSRGQGIYEQYF. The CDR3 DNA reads TGTGCCAGCAGTAGAGGACAGGGTATCTACGAGCAGTACTTC.